These 2 T cell receptor beta chains were sequenced from one sample in a study of T cell repertoires in cytomegalovirus infection. TCRdb analysed the reads with MiXCR anew, one entry per CDR3 protein. The table lists hundreds of thousands of distinct CDR3 sequences, 30% to 40% of them singletons. The material sequenced was PBMCs. Source of these receptors: a human donor in good health (CMV status not recorded). Some clones in this sample may be carry-over from other donors' samples.

The rearrangement uses TRBV5-5 and TRBJ2-7; D uncertain. The germline gives CDR1 SGHKS, CDR2 YYEKEE (reference sequence). CDR3 length equals 15 residues. V gave up 1 base and J gave up 2 bases, with 13 bases separating them. The CDR3 nucleotides read TGTGCCAGCAGCTTGCTTGCGGATGGGACCTACGAGCAGTACTTC. Amino acid sequence: CASSLLADGTYEQYF.

The chain couples TRBV5-1 to TRBJ2-5; D perhaps matches TRBD2 (7 bases). CDR3 length equals 13 residues. The V end was cut by 6 bases, the J end by 3 bases, with 12 bases between. Germline CDR1 is SGHRS and CDR2 is YFSETQ. CDR3 protein: CASNGGREETQYF. CDR3 nucleotide sequence: TGCGCCAGCAACGGGGGGCGGGAAGAGACCCAGTACTTC.